This T cell receptor beta chain was found in a study of T-cell reconstitution after alpha-beta-depleted transplantation in children (dated by TCRdb to the mid-2010s). With respect to the entire study: Using TCR repertoire profiling, the study followed T-cell immune reconstitution in a quantitative way in children after TCRalphabeta/CD19-depleted allogeneic hematopoietic cell transplantation.

The sample's treatment or condition label, decoded: allogeneic hematopoietic cell transplantation with graft depleted of TCRalphabeta T cells and CD19 B cells. The children who served as transplant recipients had been given grafts of TCRalphabeta/CD19-depleted allogeneic hematopoietic cells. Receptor libraries were prepared by PCR. Sequencing was carried out with an Illumina HiSeq 2500. TCR library preparation used molecular barcoding, with unique molecular identifiers applied to normalize quantification of the TCRbeta repertoire. TCRdb reprocessing: public reads trimmed at Q25 with fastp, clones called with MiXCR, in-frame beta chains kept. Rows with a matching CDR3 protein are joined into one entry that keeps the most common DNA and genes. The sample includes hundreds of thousands of distinct CDR3 sequences, with under 9.5% observed a single time. The ten largest clones add up to just under 6.5% of the sample.

At least ten counts were recorded for this clonotype. Its antigen remains undetermined. No much larger clone exists at a distance of one base, and base qualities are not known. The study at large found these results: Over the following months the frequencies of hyperexpanded clones went down, and after one year T-cell counts and TCRbeta diversity were mostly credited to newly produced T cells. About two months after transplant, the apparently early recovery of alphabetaT-cell counts reportedly depended on just several hundred clones that had expanded rapidly and came from non-depleted graft cells. In some patients, the high TCRbeta diversity seen at day 60 was put down to recipient T cells and intrathymic progenitors that had survived conditioning.

Ends trimmed: V by 4 bases, J by 15 bases; bases unmatched to a gene: 4. The germline V gene provides CDR1 SGHTA and CDR2 FQGTGA. Measured from the cysteine to the phenylalanine, the CDR3 is 11 residues long. The CDR3 DNA has 33 bases and is translated from base 1. The material sequenced was PBMCs, mostly from graft donor cells, taken 180 days after TCRalphabeta/CD19-depleted stem cell transplant. The chain links TRBV7-3 with TRBJ2-1, with 9 bases aligning to TRBD1. The clonotype was recovered from a male patient younger than 18 who had a stem cell transplant for acute lymphoblastic leukemia, so the T cells may come from the graft donor. DNA sequence: TGTGCCAGCAGCTCGGGACAGGGTTCGTTCTTC. It translates to CASSSGQGSFF.